The rows below give T cell receptor beta chains drawn from one sample of a study of tumor and adjacent non-tumor tissue in lung cancer. TCRdb re-analysed the multiplex PCR reads in MiXCR, keeping a single row per CDR3 protein. Of roughly 49,000 distinct CDR3 sequences in the sample, just under 75% were seen once. The sample consisted of distant non-tumor lung tissue. The source is a woman in her sixties or seventies with non-small cell lung cancer. Each CDR3 is given with its conserved first and last residue. D genes are given only for firm matches. The size of a clone is reported for some rows only, either as once, few or many, or as a class for expanded clones.

d_gene: -
v_gene: TRBV11-1
j_gene: TRBJ2-2
abundance: medium-sized
CDR3nt: TGTGCCAGCAGCTCCGGGGCCCGAAACACCGGGGAGCTGTTTTTT
CDR3aa: CASSSGARNTGELFF

d_gene: -
v_gene: TRBV29-1
j_gene: TRBJ1-1
abundance: -
CDR3nt: TGCAGAGTTCGCAGCCCGGCAGCTAACACTGAAGCTTTCTTT
CDR3aa: CRVRSPAANTEAFF

d_gene: TRBD1
v_gene: TRBV6-2/TRBV6-3
j_gene: TRBJ2-7
abundance: -
CDR3nt: TGTGCCAGTAGCGGACAGGGAGGCTACGAGCAGAACTTC
CDR3aa: CASSGQGGYEQNF

d_gene: -
v_gene: TRBV29-1
j_gene: TRBJ1-1
abundance: once
CDR3nt: TGCAGCGTTGAAGGGCGGGCGGTGGACACTGAGGCTTTCTTT
CDR3aa: CSVEGRAVDTEAFF

d_gene: TRBD2
v_gene: TRBV4-2
j_gene: TRBJ2-7
abundance: once
CDR3nt: TGTGCCAGCAGCCCCGCGGTTAGCGGGGTCTACGAGCAGTACTTC
CDR3aa: CASSPAVSGVYEQYF

d_gene: -
v_gene: TRBV4-3
j_gene: TRBJ2-2
abundance: -
CDR3nt: TGCGTCAGCAGCAAAGTAGCAGTCTCTCGCGCTTACACCGGGGAGCTGTTTTTT
CDR3aa: CVSSKVAVSRAYTGELFF

d_gene: TRBD1
v_gene: TRBV7-8
j_gene: TRBJ2-7
abundance: -
CDR3nt: TGTGCCAACAGCCCAGGACAGGGCACCGAGCAGTACTTC
CDR3aa: CANSPGQGTEQYF

d_gene: TRBD1
v_gene: TRBV29-1
j_gene: TRBJ2-4
abundance: -
CDR3nt: TGCAGTGTTGCTAGGGGGCTGAACATTCAGTACTTC
CDR3aa: CSVARGLNIQYF

d_gene: -
v_gene: TRBV7-9
j_gene: TRBJ1-1
abundance: -
CDR3nt: TGTGCCAGCAGCCTGCTGGGTCAAGGCACTGAAGCTTTCTTT
CDR3aa: CASSLLGQGTEAFF

d_gene: -
v_gene: TRBV12-3/TRBV12-4
j_gene: TRBJ2-7
abundance: -
CDR3nt: TGTGCCAGCAGTATACAGGGGACTAGGAGAATGGAACAGTACTTC
CDR3aa: CASSIQGTRRMEQYF

d_gene: -
v_gene: TRBV11-2
j_gene: TRBJ2-4
abundance: -
CDR3nt: TGTGCCAGCGGCGCAGGTGTGGAAAACATTCAGTACTTC
CDR3aa: CASGAGVENIQYF

d_gene: -
v_gene: TRBV5-1
j_gene: TRBJ1-3
abundance: few
CDR3nt: TGCGCCAGCAGCCTGAGCGTCTCTGGAAACACCATATATTTT
CDR3aa: CASSLSVSGNTIYF

d_gene: -
v_gene: TRBV6-2/TRBV6-3
j_gene: TRBJ2-2
abundance: -
CDR3nt: TGTGCCAGTAGTTACACCCAACAGACGGTCAATACCGGGGAGCTGTTTTTT
CDR3aa: CASSYTQQTVNTGELFF

d_gene: -
v_gene: TRBV5-4
j_gene: TRBJ2-5
abundance: -
CDR3nt: TGTGCCAGCAGCGCTGACGGACCAAAAAGTGAGATCCAGTACTTC
CDR3aa: CASSADGPKSEIQYF

d_gene: -
v_gene: TRBV11-2
j_gene: TRBJ2-6
abundance: -
CDR3nt: TGTGCCAACAGTCCCCTCTCTGGGGTCAACGTCCTGACCTTC
CDR3aa: CANSPLSGVNVLTF

d_gene: -
v_gene: TRBV11-2
j_gene: TRBJ2-7
abundance: -
CDR3nt: TGTGCTAGCATCTTCAGCTCCTACGAGCAGTACTTC
CDR3aa: CASIFSSYEQYF

d_gene: -
v_gene: TRBV6-1
j_gene: TRBJ2-5
abundance: -
CDR3nt: TGTGCCGGCAGTGAAGCAACTAGAGGGGGGGCTCAGACCCAGTACTTC
CDR3aa: CAGSEATRGGAQTQYF

d_gene: -
v_gene: TRBV4-3
j_gene: TRBJ2-4
abundance: -
CDR3nt: TGCTCCAGCAGCCCGGGGCAGGGAACCATCGACATTCAGTACTTC
CDR3aa: CSSSPGQGTIDIQYF

d_gene: -
v_gene: TRBV29-1
j_gene: TRBJ1-5
abundance: large
CDR3nt: TGCAGCGTCGCCGACATTTATCAGCCCCAGCATTTT
CDR3aa: CSVADIYQPQHF

d_gene: -
v_gene: TRBV11-3
j_gene: TRBJ1-5
abundance: -
CDR3nt: TGTGTCAGCAGCTTAGATTGCGTGGCGGAATTTCGTTATAGCGATCAGCCCCAGCACTTT
CDR3aa: CVSSLDCVAEFRYSDQPQHF

d_gene: TRBD1
v_gene: TRBV7-2
j_gene: TRBJ1-4
abundance: -
CDR3nt: TGTACCAGCAGCCCGGGACAGTTGAATGAAAAACTGTTTTTT
CDR3aa: CTSSPGQLNEKLFF

d_gene: TRBD2
v_gene: TRBV6-2/TRBV6-3
j_gene: TRBJ2-2
abundance: -
CDR3nt: TGTGCCTGCAGTTTTTCACTAGCGGAGAACACCGGGGAGCTATTTTTT
CDR3aa: CACSFSLAENTGELFF

d_gene: TRBD1
v_gene: TRBV11-2
j_gene: TRBJ1-2
abundance: few
CDR3nt: TGTGCCAGCAGCTTGGGGACAGGAAACTATGGCTACACCTTC
CDR3aa: CASSLGTGNYGYTF

d_gene: -
v_gene: TRBV10-2
j_gene: TRBJ2-2
abundance: -
CDR3nt: TGCGCAAGCAGGGCAGGGGCGAACACCGGGGAGCTGTTATTT
CDR3aa: CASRAGANTGELLF

d_gene: -
v_gene: TRBV5-4
j_gene: TRBJ1-2
abundance: -
CDR3nt: TGTGCCAGGAGCTTAGAGAGGAATAACTATGGCTACATCTTC
CDR3aa: CARSLERNNYGYIF

d_gene: TRBD2
v_gene: TRBV4-3
j_gene: TRBJ2-1
abundance: -
CDR3nt: TGCGCCAGCATCCAATTTTTCACTAGTGGGAGGGCGTTCGATGAGCAGCTCTTC
CDR3aa: CASIQFFTSGRAFDEQLF

d_gene: TRBD1
v_gene: TRBV5-7
j_gene: TRBJ1-2
abundance: -
CDR3nt: TGTGTCAGCAGCCTGCCCTACAGGGGGACCGGCGACTACACCTTC
CDR3aa: CVSSLPYRGTGDYTF

d_gene: -
v_gene: TRBV6-2/TRBV6-3
j_gene: TRBJ2-1
abundance: -
CDR3nt: TGTGCCAGCAGCCGCCAAGGCTCATACAATGAGCAGTTCTTC
CDR3aa: CASSRQGSYNEQFF

d_gene: TRBD1
v_gene: TRBV6-5
j_gene: TRBJ2-5
abundance: -
CDR3nt: TGTGCCAGCGGTCGGACAGGGGGTCAAAAGATCCAATACTTC
CDR3aa: CASGRTGGQKIQYF

d_gene: -
v_gene: TRBV4-2
j_gene: TRBJ2-3
abundance: once
CDR3nt: TGTGCCAGCACCCGAGATTGGGAGCGGTCTAGCACAAATACGCAGTATTTT
CDR3aa: CASTRDWERSSTNTQYF

d_gene: -
v_gene: TRBV6-5
j_gene: TRBJ2-7
abundance: -
CDR3nt: TGTGCCAGTAGTCACCTCAAAGGTTACGAGCAGTACTTC
CDR3aa: CASSHLKGYEQYF

d_gene: -
v_gene: TRBV28
j_gene: TRBJ1-2
abundance: many
CDR3nt: TGTGCCAGCAGCTCCAGGAGGGGCGCCTATGGCTACACCTTC
CDR3aa: CASSSRRGAYGYTF

d_gene: -
v_gene: TRBV24-1
j_gene: TRBJ2-1
abundance: -
CDR3nt: TGTGCCTCCAGTGATTTTAGCATCAATGAGCAGTTCTTC
CDR3aa: CASSDFSINEQFF

d_gene: -
v_gene: TRBV12-3/TRBV12-4
j_gene: TRBJ2-1
abundance: -
CDR3nt: TGTACCAGCAGCTACGATGAGCAGCTCTTC
CDR3aa: CTSSYDEQLF

d_gene: -
v_gene: TRBV20-1
j_gene: TRBJ2-7
abundance: -
CDR3nt: TGCAGTGCTGCAACTACTATCGGCAGCTCCTACGAGCGGTACTTC
CDR3aa: CSAATTIGSSYERYF

d_gene: TRBD1
v_gene: TRBV6-2/TRBV6-3
j_gene: TRBJ1-1
abundance: -
CDR3nt: TGTGCCAGCAGTTACGCCGGGACAGGGCTTAACTCTGAAGCTTACTTT
CDR3aa: CASSYAGTGLNSEAYF

d_gene: TRBD2
v_gene: TRBV20-1
j_gene: TRBJ2-1
abundance: once
CDR3nt: TGCAGTGCTGACGGAGGTATAAGCGGGGGCCAGTCCTACAATGAGCAGTTCTTC
CDR3aa: CSADGGISGGQSYNEQFF

d_gene: -
v_gene: TRBV5-6
j_gene: TRBJ2-4
abundance: -
CDR3nt: TGTGCCAGCAGCAGTCGGGGACACGTAATTGACATTCAGTACTTC
CDR3aa: CASSSRGHVIDIQYF

d_gene: -
v_gene: TRBV6-5
j_gene: TRBJ2-3
abundance: -
CDR3nt: TGTGTCAGCAGTTACACCGGGACTTCCATCGGCACAGAAACGCAGTATTTT
CDR3aa: CVSSYTGTSIGTETQYF

d_gene: -
v_gene: TRBV12-3/TRBV12-4
j_gene: TRBJ1-2
abundance: -
CDR3nt: TGTGCCAGCAGTTCACAGTGGGCTAAGACTGGCTACACGTTC
CDR3aa: CASSSQWAKTGYTF

d_gene: -
v_gene: TRBV4-3
j_gene: TRBJ2-7
abundance: -
CDR3nt: TGCACCAACAGCCAAGGGACCAGCGGAACCTACGAGCAGTACTTC
CDR3aa: CTNSQGTSGTYEQYF

d_gene: TRBD2
v_gene: TRBV4-3
j_gene: TRBJ2-1
abundance: -
CDR3nt: TGCGCCAGCAGTCAGTATGGGACTAGCGTGAGTATAGCCTACAATGAGCAGGTCTTC
CDR3aa: CASSQYGTSVSIAYNEQVF

d_gene: -
v_gene: TRBV6-5
j_gene: TRBJ2-5
abundance: -
CDR3nt: TGTGCGAGCGGGCGGGGTGGGTCACACGGCCAAGAGACCCATTACTTC
CDR3aa: CASGRGGSHGQETHYF

d_gene: TRBD2
v_gene: TRBV11-2
j_gene: TRBJ2-7
abundance: -
CDR3nt: TGTGCCAGCACCCAAGTTAGCGGGAGGGGTGAGCAGTACTTC
CDR3aa: CASTQVSGRGEQYF